This T cell receptor (beta chain) was identified in a study of T cells in Graves' hyperthyroidism and ophthalmopathy. From RNA transcripts, TCR beta CDR3 regions were amplified. The TCR CDR3 first-round RT-PCR relied on the HTBI primer set. MiXCR was run by TCRdb on the multiplex PCR reads, yielding one entry per CDR3 protein. The sample carries approximately 250,000 distinct CDR3 sequences, approximately 23% recorded once. The CDR3 is made up of 13 amino acids. Per germline, CDR1 MNHEY and CDR2 SVGAGI. V lost 4 bases to trimming and J lost 5 bases, with 11 bases between them. Uncontrolled infection, other autoimmune disease, pregnancy and lactation each barred patients from inclusion. Cells are PBMCs isolated from roughly 10 ml of fresh blood. Many counts were recorded for this clonotype.

This clonotype was sampled from a woman in her thirties or forties with Graves' ophthalmopathy. Sequencing was carried out using blood. The chain combines TRBV6-5 with TRBJ2-5; D tentatively fits TRBD1 or TRBD2 (5 bases each). CDR3 bases: TGTGCCAGCAGTTCCCCAGGGACGGAGACCCAGTACTTC. As protein: CASSSPGTETQYF.